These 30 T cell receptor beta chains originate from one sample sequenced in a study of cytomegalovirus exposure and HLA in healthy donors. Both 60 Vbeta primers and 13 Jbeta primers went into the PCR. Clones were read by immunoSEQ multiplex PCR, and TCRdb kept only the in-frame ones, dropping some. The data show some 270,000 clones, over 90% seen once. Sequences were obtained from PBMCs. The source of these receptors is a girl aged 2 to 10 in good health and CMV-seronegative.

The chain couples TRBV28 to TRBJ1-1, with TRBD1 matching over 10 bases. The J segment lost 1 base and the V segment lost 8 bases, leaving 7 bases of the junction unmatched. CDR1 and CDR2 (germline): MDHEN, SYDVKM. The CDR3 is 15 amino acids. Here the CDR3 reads CASRAGQGGNTEAFF. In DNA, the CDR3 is TGTGCCAGCCGAGCTGGACAGGGGGGGAACACTGAAGCTTTCTTT.

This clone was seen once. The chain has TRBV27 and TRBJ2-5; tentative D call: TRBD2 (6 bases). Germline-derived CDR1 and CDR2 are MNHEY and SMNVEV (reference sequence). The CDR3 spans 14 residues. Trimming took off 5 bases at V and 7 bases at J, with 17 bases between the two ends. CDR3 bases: TGTGCCAGCAGTGTAGACTGGGGGGACGGGACCCAGTACTTC. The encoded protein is CASSVDWGDGTQYF.

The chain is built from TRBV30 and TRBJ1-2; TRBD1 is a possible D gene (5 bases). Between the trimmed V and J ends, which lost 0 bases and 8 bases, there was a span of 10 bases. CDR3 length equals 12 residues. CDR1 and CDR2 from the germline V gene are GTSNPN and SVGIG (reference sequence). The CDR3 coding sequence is TGTGCCTGGAGTGTAGGCGGGGGAGGCTACACCTTC. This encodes CAWSVGGGGYTF. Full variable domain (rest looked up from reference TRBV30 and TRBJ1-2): SQTIHQWPATLVQPVGSPLSLECTVEGTSNPNLYWYRQAAGRGLQLLFYSVGIGQISSEVPQNLSASRPQDRQFILSSKKLLLSDSGFYLCAWSVGGGGYTFGSGTRLTVV.

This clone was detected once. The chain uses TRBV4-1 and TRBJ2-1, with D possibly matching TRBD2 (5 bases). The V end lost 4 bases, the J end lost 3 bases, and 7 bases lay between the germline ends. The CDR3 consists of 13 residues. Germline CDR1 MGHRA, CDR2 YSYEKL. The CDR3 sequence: CASSPEGYNEQFF. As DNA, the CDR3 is TGCGCCAGCAGCCCCGAGGGCTACAATGAGCAGTTCTTC.

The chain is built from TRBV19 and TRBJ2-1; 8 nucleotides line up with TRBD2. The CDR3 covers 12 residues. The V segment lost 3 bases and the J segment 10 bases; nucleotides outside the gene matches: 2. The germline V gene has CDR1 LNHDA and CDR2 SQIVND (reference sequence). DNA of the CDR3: TGTGCCAGTAGTATGGAGCGGGGGGAGCAGTTCTTC. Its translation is CASSMERGEQFF. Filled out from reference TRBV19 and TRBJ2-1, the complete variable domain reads DGGITQSPKYLFRKEGQNVTLSCEQNLNHDAMYWYRQDPGQGLRLIYYSQIVNDFQKGDIAEGYSVSREKKESFPLTVTSAQKNPTAFYLCASSMERGEQFFGPGTRLTVL.

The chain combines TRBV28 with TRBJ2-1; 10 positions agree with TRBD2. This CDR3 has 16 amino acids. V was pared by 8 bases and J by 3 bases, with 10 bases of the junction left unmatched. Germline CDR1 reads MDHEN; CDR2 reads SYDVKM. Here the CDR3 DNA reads TGTGCCAGCCTTTCTATAGCGGGGGGTAACTACAATGAGCAGTTCTTC. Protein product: CASLSIAGGNYNEQFF.

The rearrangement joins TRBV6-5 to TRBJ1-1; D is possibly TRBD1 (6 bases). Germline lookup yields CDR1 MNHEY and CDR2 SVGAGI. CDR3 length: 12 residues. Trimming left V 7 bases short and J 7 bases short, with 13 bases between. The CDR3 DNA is TGTGCCAGCACCAAAGAACAGGGTGAAGCTTTCTTT. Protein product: CASTKEQGEAFF.

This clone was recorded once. Here the CDR3 DNA reads TGTGCGTCCTCATCAGGGGGCCGGGGCCAGAACACTGAAGCTTTCTTT. It yields the protein CASSSGGRGQNTEAFF. The rearrangement joins TRBV9 to TRBJ1-1; 8 nucleotides line up with TRBD1. The CDR3 covers 16 residues. Germline V lookup: CDR1 SGDLS, CDR2 YYNGEE.

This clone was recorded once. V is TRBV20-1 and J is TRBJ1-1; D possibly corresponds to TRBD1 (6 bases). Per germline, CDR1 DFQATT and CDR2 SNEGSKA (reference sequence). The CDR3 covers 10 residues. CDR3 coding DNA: TGCCGAGGGGGGAACACTGAAGCTTTCTTT. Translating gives CRGGNTEAFF.

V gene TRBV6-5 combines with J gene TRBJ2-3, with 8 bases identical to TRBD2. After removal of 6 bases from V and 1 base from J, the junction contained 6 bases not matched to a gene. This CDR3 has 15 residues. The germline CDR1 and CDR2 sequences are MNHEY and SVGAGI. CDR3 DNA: TGTGCCAGCAGGGACTTAGCGGGGCGCACAGATACGCAGTATTTT. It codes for CASRDLAGRTDTQYF.

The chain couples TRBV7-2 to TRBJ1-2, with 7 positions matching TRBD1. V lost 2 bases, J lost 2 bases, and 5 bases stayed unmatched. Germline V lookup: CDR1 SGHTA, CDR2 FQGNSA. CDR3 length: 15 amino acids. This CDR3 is CASSLIGGGNYGYTF. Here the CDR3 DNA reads TGTGCCAGCAGCTTAATTGGAGGGGGCAACTATGGCTACACCTTC.

CDR3 sequence reads: CASSTHWTGGETQYF. In nucleotides, the CDR3 is TGTGCCAGCAGCACCCATTGGACAGGCGGAGAGACCCAGTACTTC. The rearrangement uses TRBV21-1 and TRBJ2-5; the table names TRBD1, a call not compared with the DNA. TRBV21-1 is a pseudogene locus. This CDR3 is 15 amino acids long.

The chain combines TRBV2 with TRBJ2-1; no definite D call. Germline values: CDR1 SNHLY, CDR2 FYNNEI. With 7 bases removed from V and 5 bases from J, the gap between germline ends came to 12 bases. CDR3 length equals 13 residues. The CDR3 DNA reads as TGTGCCAGCACCGAATGGAGACACAATGAGCAGTTCTTC. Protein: CASTEWRHNEQFF.

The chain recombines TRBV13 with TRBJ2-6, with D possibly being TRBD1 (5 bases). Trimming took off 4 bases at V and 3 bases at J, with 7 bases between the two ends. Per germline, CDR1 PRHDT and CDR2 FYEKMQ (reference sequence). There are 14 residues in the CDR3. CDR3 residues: CASSSRVGANVLTF. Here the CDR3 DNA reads TGTGCCAGCAGCTCCAGGGTTGGGGCCAACGTCCTGACTTTC.

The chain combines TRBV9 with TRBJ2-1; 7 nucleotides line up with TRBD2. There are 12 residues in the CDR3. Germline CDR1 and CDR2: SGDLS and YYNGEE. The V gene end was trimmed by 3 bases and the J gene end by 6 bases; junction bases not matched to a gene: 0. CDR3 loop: CASSGGGNEQFF. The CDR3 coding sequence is TGTGCCAGCAGCGGCGGGGGCAATGAGCAGTTCTTC.

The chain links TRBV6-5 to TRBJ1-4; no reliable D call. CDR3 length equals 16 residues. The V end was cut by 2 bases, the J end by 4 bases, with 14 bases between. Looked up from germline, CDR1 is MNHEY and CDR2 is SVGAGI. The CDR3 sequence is CASSYLPTAINEKLFF. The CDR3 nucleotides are TGTGCCAGCAGTTACCTGCCCACAGCTATTAATGAAAAACTGTTTTTT.

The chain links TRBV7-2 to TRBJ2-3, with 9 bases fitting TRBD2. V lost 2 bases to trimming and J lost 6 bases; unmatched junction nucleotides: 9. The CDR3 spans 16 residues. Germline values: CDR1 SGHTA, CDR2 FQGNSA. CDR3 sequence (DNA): TGTGCCAGCAGCTTAAAGGGCGGGGGGGCCACGGATACGCAGTATTTT. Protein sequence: CASSLKGGGATDTQYF.

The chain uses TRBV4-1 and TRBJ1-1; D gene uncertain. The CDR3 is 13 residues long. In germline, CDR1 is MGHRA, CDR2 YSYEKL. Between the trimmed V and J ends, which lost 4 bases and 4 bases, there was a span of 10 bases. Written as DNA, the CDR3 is TGCGCCAGCAGCCCAGACCGGGGCACTGAAGCTTTCTTT. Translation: CASSPDRGTEAFF.

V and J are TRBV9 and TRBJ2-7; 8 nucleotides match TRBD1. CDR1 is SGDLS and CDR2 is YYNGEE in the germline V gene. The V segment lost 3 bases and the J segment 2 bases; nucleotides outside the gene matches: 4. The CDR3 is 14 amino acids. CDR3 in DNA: TGTGCCAGCAGCGCTGGACAGGGTACCTACGAGCAGTACTTC. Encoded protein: CASSAGQGTYEQYF.

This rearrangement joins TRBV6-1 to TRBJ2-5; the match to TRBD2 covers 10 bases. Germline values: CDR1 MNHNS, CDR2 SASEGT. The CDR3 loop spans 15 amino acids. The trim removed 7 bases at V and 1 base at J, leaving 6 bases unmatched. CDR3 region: CASTVLAGAQETQYF. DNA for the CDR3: TGTGCCAGCACAGTGCTAGCGGGAGCCCAAGAGACCCAGTACTTC.

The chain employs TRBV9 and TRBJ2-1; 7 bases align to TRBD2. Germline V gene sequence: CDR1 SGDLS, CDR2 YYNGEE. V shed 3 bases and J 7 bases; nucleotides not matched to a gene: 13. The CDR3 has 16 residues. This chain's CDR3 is CASSGPSGPLGNEQFF. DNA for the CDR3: TGTGCCAGCAGCGGACCTAGCGGACCCTTAGGAAATGAGCAGTTCTTC.

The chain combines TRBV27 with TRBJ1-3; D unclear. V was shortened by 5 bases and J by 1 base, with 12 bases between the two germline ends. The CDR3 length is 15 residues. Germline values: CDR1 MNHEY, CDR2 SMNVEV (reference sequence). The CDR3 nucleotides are TGTGCCAGCAGTGAATTCTTAGCATCTGGAAACACCATATATTTT. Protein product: CASSEFLASGNTIYF.

The CDR3 region is CASSYGQGAGELFF. The CDR3 DNA reads as TGTGCCAGCAGTTACGGACAGGGGGCCGGGGAGCTGTTTTTT. The V call is TRBV6-7, the J call TRBJ2-2, with 10 bases fitting TRBD1. Being an ORF, TRBV6-7 has a function that is uncertain. CDR3 length: 14 residues. After removal of 2 bases from V and 6 bases from J, the junction contained 0 bases not matched to a gene.

The CDR3 loop reads CASRHRGGYTF. The CDR3 DNA reads TGTGCCAGCAGACACAGGGGGGGCTACACCTTC. This chain joins TRBV28 and TRBJ1-2; 8 bases align to TRBD1. J was trimmed by 8 bases and V by 6 bases; bases with no gene match: 2. The CDR3 is 11 amino acids. The germline V gene has CDR1 MDHEN and CDR2 SYDVKM.

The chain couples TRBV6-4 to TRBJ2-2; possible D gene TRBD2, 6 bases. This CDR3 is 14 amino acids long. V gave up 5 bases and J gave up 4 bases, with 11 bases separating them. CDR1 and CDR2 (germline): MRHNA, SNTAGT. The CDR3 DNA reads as TGTGCCAGCAGTCGACTAGTCGGCACCGGGGAGCTGTTTTTT. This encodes CASSRLVGTGELFF.

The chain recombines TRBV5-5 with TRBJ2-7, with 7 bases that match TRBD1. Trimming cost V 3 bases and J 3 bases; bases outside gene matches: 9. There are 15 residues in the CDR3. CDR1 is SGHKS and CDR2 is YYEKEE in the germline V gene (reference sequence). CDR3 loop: CASSWVFGDSYEQYF. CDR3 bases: TGTGCCAGCAGCTGGGTCTTCGGGGACAGCTACGAGCAGTACTTC.

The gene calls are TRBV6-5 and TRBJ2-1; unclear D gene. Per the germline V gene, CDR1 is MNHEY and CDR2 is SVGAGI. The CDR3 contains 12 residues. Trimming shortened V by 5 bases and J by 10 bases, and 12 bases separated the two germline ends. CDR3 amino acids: CASSGARGEQFF. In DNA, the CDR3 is TGTGCCAGCAGTGGCGCGCGCGGAGAGCAGTTCTTC.

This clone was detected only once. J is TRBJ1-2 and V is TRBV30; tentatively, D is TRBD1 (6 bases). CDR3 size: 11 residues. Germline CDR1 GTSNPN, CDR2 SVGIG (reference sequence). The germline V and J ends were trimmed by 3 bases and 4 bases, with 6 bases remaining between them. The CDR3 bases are TGTGCCTGGAGACAGGGCTATGGCTACACCTTC. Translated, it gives CAWRQGYGYTF.

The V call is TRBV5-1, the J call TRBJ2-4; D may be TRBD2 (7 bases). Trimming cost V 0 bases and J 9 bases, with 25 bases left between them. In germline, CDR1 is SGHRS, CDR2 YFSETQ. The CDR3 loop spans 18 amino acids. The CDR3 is CASSLVPPVGGAGSIQYF. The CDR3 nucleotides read TGCGCCAGCAGCTTGGTTCCGCCTGTTGGGGGGGCCGGGAGCATTCAGTACTTC.

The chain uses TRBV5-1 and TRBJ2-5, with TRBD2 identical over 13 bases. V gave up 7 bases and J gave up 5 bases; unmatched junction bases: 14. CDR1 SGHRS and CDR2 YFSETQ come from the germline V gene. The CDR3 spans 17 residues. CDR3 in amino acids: CASSRPTSGGLGETQYF. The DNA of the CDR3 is TGCGCCAGCTCTCGGCCGACTAGCGGGGGGCTCGGGGAGACCCAGTACTTC.